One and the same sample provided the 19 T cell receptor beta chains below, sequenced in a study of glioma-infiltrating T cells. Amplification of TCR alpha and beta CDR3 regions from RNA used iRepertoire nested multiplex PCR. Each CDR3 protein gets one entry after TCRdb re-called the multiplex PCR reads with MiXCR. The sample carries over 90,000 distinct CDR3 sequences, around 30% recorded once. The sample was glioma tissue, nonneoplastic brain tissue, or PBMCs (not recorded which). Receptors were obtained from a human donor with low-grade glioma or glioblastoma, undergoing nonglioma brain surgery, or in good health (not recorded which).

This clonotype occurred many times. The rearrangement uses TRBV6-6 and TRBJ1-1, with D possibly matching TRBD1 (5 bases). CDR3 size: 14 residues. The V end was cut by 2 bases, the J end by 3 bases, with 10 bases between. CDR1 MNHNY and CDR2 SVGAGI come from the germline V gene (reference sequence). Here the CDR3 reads CASSYGGRDTEAFF. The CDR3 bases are TGTGCCAGCAGTTACGGGGGGAGGGACACTGAAGCTTTCTTT.

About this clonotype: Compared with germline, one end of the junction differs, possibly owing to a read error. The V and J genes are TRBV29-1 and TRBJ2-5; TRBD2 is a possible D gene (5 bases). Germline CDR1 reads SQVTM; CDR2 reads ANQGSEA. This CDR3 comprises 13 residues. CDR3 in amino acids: CSQPGPGEETKYF. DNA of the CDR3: TGCAGCCAACCTGGGCCCGGGGAAGAGACCAAGTACTTC.

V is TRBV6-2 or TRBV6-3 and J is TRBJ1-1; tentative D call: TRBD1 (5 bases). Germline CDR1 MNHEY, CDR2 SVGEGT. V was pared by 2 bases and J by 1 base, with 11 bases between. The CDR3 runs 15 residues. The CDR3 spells CASSYGAGTNTEAFF. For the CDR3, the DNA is TGTGCCAGCAGTTACGGGGCGGGGACGAACACTGAAGCTTTCTTT.

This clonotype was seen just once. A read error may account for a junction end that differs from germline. The CDR3 reads CDSGQDKFAGFYNSPLHF. CDR3 DNA sequence: TGCGACAGCGGCCAAGATAAGTTTGCAGGGTTCTACAATTCACCCCTCCACTTT. The rearrangement uses TRBV4-1 and TRBJ1-6; a possible D gene is TRBD1 (5 bases). Germline CDR1 and CDR2: MGHRA and YSYEKL. The CDR3 has 18 residues.

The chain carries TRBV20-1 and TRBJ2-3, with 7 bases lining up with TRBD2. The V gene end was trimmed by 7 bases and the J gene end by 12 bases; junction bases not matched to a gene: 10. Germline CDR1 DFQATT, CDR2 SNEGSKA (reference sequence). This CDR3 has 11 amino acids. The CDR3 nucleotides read TGCAGTGTTATCGGACTAGATGATCAGTATTTT. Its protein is CSVIGLDDQYF.

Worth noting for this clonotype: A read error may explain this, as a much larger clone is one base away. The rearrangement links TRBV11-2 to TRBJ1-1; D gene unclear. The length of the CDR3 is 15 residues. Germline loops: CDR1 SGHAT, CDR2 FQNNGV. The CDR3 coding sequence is TGTGCCAGCAGCCCAATTGGGATGGCGAACAATGAAGCTTTCTTT. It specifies CASSPIGMANNEAFF.

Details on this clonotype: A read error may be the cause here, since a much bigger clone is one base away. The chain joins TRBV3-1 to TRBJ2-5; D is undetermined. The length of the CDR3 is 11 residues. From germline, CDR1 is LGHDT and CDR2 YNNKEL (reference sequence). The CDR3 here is CASGQIETQYF. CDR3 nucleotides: TGTGCCAGCGGCCAAATAGAGACCCAGTACTTC.

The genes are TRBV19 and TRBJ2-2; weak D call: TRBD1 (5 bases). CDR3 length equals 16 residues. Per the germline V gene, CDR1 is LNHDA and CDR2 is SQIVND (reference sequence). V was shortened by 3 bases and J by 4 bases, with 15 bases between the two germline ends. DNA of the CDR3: TGTGCCAGTAGTATCGATCAGGACACCGTCACCGGGGAGCTGTTTTTT. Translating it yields CASSIDQDTVTGELFF.

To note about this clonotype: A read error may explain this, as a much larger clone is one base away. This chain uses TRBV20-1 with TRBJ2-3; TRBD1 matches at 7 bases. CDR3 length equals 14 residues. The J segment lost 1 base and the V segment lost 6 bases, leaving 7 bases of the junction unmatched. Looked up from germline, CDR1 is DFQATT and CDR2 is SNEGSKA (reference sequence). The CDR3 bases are TGCAGTGCAACCGGGACAGTGGGCACAGATACGCAGTATTTT. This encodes CSATGTVGTDTQYF.

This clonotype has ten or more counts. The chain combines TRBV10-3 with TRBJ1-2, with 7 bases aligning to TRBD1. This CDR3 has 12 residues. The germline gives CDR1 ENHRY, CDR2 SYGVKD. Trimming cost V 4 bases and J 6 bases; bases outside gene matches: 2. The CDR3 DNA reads TGTGCCATCAGTGGCCAGGGGGATGGCTACACCTTC. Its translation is CAISGQGDGYTF.

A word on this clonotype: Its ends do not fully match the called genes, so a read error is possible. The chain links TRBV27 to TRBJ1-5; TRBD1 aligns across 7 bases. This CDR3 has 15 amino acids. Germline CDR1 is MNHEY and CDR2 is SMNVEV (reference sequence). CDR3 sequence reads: CASSLSTGVDQPHHF. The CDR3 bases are TGTGCCAGCAGTTTATCCACAGGGGTCGATCAGCCCCATCATTTT.

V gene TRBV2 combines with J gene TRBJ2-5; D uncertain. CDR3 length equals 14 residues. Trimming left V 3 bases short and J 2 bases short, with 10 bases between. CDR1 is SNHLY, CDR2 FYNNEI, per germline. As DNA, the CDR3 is TGTGCCAGCAGTGAGGCTGAAATGCAAGAGACCCAGTACTTC. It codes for CASSEAEMQETQYF.

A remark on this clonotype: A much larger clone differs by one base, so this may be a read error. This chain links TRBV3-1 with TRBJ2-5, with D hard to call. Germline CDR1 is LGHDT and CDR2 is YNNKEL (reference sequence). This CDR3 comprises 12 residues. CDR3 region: CASSQGPETQHF. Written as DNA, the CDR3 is TGTGCCAGCAGCCAAGGACCGGAGACCCAGCACTTC.

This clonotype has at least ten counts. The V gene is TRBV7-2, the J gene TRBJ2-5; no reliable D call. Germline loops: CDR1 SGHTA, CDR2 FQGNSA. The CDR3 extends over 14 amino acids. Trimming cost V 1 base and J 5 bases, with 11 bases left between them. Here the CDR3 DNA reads TGTGCCAGCAGCTTAGTCTCCCCCGGCGAGACCCAGTACTTC. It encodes CASSLVSPGETQYF.

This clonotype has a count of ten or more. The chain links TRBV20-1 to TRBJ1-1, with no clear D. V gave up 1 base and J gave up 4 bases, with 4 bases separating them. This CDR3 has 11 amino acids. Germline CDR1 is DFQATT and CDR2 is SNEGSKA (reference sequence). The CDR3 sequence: CSARGGTEAFF. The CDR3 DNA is TGCAGTGCTAGAGGGGGCACTGAAGCTTTCTTT.

Here the CDR3 DNA reads TGTGCCAGCAGATCTGGACAACGTAATCAGCCCCTCCACTTT. This sequence encodes CASRSGQRNQPLHF. This sequence joins TRBV6-1 and TRBJ1-6; TRBD1 is a possible D gene (5 bases). V was clipped by 6 bases and J by 13 bases, with 19 bases between them. Germline assignment: CDR1 MNHNS and CDR2 SASEGT. The CDR3 sequence is 14 residues long.

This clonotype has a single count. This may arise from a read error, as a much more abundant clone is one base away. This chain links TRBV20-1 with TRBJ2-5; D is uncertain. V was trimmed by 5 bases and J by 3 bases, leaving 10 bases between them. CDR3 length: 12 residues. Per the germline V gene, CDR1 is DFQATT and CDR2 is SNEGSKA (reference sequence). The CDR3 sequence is CSAPKSEETQYF. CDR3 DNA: TGCAGTGCTCCTAAGAGCGAAGAGACCCAGTACTTC.

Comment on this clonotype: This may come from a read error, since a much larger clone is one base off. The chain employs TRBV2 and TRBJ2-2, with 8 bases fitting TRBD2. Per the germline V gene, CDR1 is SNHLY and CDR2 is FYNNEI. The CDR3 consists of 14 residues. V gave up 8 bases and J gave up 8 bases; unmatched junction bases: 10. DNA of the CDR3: TGTGCCAGCCCTCGCGGGGGGCTCCCTGGGGAGCTGTTTTTT. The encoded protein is CASPRGGLPGELFF. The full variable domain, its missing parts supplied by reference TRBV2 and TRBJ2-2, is EPEVTQTPSHQVTQMGQEVILRCVPISNHLYFYWYRQILGQKVEFLVSFYNNEISEKSEIFDDQFSVERPDGSNFTLKIRSTKLEDSAMYFCASPRGGLPGELFFGEGSRLTVL.

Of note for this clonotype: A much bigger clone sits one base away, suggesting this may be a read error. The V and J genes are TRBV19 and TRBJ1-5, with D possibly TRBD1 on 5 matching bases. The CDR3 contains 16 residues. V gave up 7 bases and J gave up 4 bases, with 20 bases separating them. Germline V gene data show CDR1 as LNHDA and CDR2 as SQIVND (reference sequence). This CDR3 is CASMDQPRAGNQPQHF. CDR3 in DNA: TGTGCCAGTATGGACCAACCCAGGGCCGGGAATCAGCCCCAGCATTTT. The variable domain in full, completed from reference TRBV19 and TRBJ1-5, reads DGGITQSPKYLFRKEGQNVTLSCEQNLNHDAMYWYRQDPGQGLRLIYYSQIVNDFQKGDIAEGYSVSREKKESFPLTVTSAQKNPTAFYLCASMDQPRAGNQPQHFGDGTRLSIL.